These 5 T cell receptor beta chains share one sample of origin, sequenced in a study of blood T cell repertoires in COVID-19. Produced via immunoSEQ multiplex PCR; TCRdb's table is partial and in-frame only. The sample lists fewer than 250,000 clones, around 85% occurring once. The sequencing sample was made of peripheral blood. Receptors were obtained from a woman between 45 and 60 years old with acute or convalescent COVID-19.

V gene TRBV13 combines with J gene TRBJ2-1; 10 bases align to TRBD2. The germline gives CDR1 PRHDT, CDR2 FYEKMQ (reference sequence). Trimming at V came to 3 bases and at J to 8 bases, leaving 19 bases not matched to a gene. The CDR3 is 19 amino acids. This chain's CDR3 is CASSLGGRAEREGSDEQFF. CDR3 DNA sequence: TGTGCCAGCAGCTTGGGGGGCAGGGCGGAGCGGGAGGGCAGCGATGAGCAGTTCTTC.

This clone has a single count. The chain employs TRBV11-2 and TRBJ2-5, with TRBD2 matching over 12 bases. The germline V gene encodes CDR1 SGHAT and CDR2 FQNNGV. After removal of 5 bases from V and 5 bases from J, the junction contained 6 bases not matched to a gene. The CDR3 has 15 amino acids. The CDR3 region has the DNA TGTGCCAGCAGCCTCGGACTAGCGGGGATGGAGACCCAGTACTTC. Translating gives CASSLGLAGMETQYF.

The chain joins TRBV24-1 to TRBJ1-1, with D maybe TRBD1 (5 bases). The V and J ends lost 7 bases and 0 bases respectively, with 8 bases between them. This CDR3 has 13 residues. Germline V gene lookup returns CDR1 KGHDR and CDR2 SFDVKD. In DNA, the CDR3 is TGTGCCACCAGGGAGACAGTGAACACTGAAGCTTTCTTT. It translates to CATRETVNTEAFF.

This CDR3 is CASSFLGAGSPLHF. The DNA of the CDR3 is TGTGCCAGCAGTTTTCTGGGGGCAGGGTCACCCCTCCACTTT. This chain connects TRBV28 to TRBJ1-6, with D possibly TRBD1 on 6 matching bases. Per the germline V gene, CDR1 is MDHEN and CDR2 is SYDVKM. The length of the CDR3 is 14 residues. The V gene lost 3 bases and the J gene lost 10 bases, with 13 bases spanning the gap.

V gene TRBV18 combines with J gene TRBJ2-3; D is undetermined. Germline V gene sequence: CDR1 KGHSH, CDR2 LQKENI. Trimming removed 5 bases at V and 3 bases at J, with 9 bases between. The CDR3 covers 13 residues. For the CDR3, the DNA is TGTGCCAGCTCAGATAGCATTACAGATACGCAGTATTTT. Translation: CASSDSITDTQYF.